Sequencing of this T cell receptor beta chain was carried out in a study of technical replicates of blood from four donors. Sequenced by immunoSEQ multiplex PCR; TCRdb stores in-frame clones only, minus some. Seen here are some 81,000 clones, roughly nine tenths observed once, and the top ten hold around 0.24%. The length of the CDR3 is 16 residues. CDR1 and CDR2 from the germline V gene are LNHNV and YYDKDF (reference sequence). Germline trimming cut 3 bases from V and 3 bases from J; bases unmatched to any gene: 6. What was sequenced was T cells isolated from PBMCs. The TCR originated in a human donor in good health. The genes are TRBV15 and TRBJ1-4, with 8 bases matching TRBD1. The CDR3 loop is CATSRDRVSANEKLFF. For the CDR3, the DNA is TGTGCCACCAGCAGGGACAGGGTTTCCGCTAATGAAAAACTGTTTTTT.